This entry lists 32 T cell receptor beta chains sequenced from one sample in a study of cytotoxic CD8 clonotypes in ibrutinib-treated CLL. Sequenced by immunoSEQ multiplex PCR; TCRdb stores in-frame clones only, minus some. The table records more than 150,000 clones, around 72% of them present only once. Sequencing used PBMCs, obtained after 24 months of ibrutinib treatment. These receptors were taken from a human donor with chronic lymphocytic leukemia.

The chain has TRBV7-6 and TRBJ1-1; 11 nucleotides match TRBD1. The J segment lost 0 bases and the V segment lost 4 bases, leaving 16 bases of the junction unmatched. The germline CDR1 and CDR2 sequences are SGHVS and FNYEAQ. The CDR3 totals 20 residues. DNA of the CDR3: TGTGCCAGCAGCTCCATTAACCTTAGGACAGGGGGCGGGATGAACACTGAAGCTTTCTTT. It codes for CASSSINLRTGGGMNTEAFF. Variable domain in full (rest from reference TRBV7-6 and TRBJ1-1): GAGVSQSPRYKVTKRGQDVALRCDPISGHVSLYWYRQALGQGPEFLTYFNYEAQQDKSGLPNDRFSAERPEGSISTLTIQRTEQRDSAMYRCASSSINLRTGGGMNTEAFFGQGTRLTVV.

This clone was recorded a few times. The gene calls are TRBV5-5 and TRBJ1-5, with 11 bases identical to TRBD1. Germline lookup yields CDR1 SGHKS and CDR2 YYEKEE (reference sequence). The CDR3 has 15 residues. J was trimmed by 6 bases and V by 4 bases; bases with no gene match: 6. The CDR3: CASSGGQGAGQPQHF. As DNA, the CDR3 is TGTGCCAGCAGCGGTGGACAGGGGGCGGGTCAGCCCCAGCATTTT. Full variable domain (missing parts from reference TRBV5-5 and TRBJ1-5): DAGVTQSPTHLIKTRGQQVTLRCSPISGHKSVSWYQQVLGQGPQFIFQYYEKEERGRGNFPDRFSARQFPNYSSELNVNALLLGDSALYLCASSGGQGAGQPQHFGDGTRLSIL.

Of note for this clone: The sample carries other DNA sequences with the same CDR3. The CDR3 sequence is CASSLGGSNQPQHF. CDR3 DNA sequence: TGTGCCAGCAGCTTGGGAGGTAGCAATCAGCCCCAGCATTTT. The chain uses TRBV5-4 and TRBJ1-5; D is undetermined. CDR3 length equals 14 residues. Trimming cost V 0 bases and J 0 bases, with 4 bases left between them. Germline lookup yields CDR1 SGHNT and CDR2 YYREEE (reference sequence).

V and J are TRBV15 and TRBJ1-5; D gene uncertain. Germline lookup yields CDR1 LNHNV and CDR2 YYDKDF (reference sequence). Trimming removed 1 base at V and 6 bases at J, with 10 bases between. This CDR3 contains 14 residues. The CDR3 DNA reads TGTGCCACCAGCAGAGCTGCGGGCGGTCAGCCCCAGCATTTT. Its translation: CATSRAAGGQPQHF.

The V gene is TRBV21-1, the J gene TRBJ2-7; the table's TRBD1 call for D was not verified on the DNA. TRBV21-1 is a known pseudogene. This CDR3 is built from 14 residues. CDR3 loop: CASSITGTHYEQYF. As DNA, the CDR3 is TGTGCCAGCAGCATTACAGGAACTCACTACGAGCAGTACTTC.

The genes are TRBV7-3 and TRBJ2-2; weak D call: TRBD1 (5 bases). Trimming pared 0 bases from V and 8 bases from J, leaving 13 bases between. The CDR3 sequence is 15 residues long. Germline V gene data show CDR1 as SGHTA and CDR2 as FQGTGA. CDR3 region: CASSLTIGQPGELFF. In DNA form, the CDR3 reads TGTGCCAGCAGCTTAACGATCGGACAACCTGGGGAGCTGTTTTTT.

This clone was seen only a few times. The CDR3 region is CATIYGEGAEAFF. The CDR3, as DNA: TGTGCCACCATTTATGGGGAGGGGGCTGAAGCTTTCTTT. The chain uses TRBV10-3 and TRBJ1-1, with a weak D call TRBD1 (6 bases). CDR1 and CDR2 from the germline V gene are ENHRY and SYGVKD. This CDR3 has 13 amino acids. V lost 10 bases and J lost 6, with 18 bases in between.

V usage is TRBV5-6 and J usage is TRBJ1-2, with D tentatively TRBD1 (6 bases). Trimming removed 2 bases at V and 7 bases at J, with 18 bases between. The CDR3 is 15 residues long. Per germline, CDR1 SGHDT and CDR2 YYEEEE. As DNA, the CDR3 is TGTGCCAGCAGCTTTTGGGGGCCTACCTATGGTGGCTACACCTTC. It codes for CASSFWGPTYGGYTF.

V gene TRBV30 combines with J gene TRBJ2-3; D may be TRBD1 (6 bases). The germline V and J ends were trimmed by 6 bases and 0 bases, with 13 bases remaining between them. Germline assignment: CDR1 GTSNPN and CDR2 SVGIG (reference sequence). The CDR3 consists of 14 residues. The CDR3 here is CACHQGSSTDTQYF. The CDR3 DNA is TGTGCCTGTCACCAGGGGTCTAGCACAGATACGCAGTATTTT.

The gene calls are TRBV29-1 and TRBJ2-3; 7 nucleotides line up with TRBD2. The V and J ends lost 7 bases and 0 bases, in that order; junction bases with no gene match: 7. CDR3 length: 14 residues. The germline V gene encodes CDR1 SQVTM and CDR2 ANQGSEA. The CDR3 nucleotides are TGCAGCGCGCCGACTAGCTTAAGCACAGATACGCAGTATTTT. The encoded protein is CSAPTSLSTDTQYF.

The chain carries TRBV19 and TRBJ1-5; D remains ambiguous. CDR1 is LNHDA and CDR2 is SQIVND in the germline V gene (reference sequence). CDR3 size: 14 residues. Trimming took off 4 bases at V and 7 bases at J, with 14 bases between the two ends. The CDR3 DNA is TGTGCCAGTAGTACCAACGCTTTGGGCCAGCCCCAGCATTTT. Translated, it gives CASSTNALGQPQHF.

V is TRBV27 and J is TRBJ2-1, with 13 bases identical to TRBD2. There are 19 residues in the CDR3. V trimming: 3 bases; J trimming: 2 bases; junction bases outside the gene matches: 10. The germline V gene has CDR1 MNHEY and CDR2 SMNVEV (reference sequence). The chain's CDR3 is CASSFTGTSGMGPYNEQFF. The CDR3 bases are TGTGCCAGCAGTTTCACCGGGACTAGCGGGATGGGGCCCTACAATGAGCAGTTCTTC.

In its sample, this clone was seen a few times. CDR3 DNA sequence: TGTGCCAGCAGCCCGCGGAGGGATACGCAGTATTTT. It translates to CASSPRRDTQYF. This chain links TRBV7-6 with TRBJ2-3; D is perhaps TRBD2 (5 bases). CDR3 length: 12 amino acids. Germline CDR1 reads SGHVS; CDR2 reads FNYEAQ. V was pared by 5 bases and J by 6 bases, with 9 bases between.

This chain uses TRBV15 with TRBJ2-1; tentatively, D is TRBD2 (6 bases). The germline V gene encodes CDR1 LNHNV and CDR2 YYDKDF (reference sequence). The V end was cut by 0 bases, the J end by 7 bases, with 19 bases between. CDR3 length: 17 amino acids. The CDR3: CATSRDLSSRGGNEQFF. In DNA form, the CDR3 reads TGTGCCACCAGCAGAGATCTGTCTAGCCGAGGAGGGAATGAGCAGTTCTTC.

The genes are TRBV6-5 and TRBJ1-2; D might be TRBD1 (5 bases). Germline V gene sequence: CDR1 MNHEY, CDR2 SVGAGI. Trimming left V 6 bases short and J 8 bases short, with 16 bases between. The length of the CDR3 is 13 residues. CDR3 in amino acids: CASSQSREGGYTF. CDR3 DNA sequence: TGTGCCAGCAGCCAATCCAGGGAAGGAGGCTACACCTTC.

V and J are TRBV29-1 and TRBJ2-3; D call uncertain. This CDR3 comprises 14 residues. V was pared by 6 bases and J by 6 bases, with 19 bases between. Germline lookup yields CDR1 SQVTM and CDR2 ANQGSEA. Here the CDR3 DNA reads TGCAGCGTGTCCCGGGCCCAACGTCCTGATACGCAGTATTTT. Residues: CSVSRAQRPDTQYF.

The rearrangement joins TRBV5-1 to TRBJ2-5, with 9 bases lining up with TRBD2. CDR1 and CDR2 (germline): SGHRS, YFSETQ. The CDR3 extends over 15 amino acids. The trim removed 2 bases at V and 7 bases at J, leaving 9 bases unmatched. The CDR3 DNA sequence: TGCGCCAGCAGCTTCGCGGTAGCGGGGGTCGGGACCCAGTACTTC. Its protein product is CASSFAVAGVGTQYF.

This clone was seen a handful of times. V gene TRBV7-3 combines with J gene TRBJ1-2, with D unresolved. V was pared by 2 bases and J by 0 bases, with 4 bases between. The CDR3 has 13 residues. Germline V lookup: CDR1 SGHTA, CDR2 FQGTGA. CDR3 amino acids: CASSLDPNYGYTF. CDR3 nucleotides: TGTGCCAGCAGCTTAGACCCTAACTATGGCTACACCTTC.

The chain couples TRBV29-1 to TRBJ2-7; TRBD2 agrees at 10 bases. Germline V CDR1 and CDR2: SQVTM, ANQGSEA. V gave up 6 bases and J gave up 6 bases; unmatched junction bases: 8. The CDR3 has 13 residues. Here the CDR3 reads CSVNRLAGGEQYF. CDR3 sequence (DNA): TGCAGCGTGAACCGACTAGCGGGTGGCGAGCAGTACTTC.

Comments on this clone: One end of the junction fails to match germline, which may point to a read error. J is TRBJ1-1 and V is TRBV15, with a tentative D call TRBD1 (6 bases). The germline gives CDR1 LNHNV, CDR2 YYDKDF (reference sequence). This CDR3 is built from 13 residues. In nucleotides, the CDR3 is TGTGCCACAAGCAGGGGCCCCAACACTGAAGCTTTCTTT. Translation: CATSRGPNTEAFF.

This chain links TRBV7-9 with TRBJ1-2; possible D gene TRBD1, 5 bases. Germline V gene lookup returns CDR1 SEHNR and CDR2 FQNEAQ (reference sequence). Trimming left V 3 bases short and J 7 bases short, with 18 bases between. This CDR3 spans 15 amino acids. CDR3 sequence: CASSLGARDSGGYTF. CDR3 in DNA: TGTGCCAGCAGCTTGGGCGCCAGGGATTCAGGTGGCTACACCTTC.

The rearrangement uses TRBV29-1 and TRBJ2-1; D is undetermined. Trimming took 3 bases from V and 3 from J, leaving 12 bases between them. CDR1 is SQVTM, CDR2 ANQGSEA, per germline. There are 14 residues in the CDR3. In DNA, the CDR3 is TGCAGCGTTGATGTGGTACACAGCTACAATGAGCAGTTCTTC. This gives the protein CSVDVVHSYNEQFF.

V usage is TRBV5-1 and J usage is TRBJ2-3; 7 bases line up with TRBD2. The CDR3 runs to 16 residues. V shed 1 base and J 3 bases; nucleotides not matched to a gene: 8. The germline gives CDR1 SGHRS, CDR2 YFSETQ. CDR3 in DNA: TGCGCCAGCAGCTTGATTGATTCTAGCGGAACAGATACGCAGTATTTT. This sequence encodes CASSLIDSSGTDTQYF.

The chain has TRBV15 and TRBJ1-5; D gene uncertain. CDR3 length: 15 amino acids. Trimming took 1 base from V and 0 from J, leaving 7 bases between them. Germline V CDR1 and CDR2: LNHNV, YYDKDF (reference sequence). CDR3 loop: CATSRGGNSNQPQHF. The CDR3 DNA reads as TGTGCCACCAGCAGAGGGGGAAATAGCAATCAGCCCCAGCATTTT.

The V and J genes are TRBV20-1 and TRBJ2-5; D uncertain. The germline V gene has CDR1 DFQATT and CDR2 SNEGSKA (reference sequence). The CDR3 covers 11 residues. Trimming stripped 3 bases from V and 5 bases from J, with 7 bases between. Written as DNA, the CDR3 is TGCAGTGCTAGGAAATCTGAGACCCAGTACTTC. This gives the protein CSARKSETQYF.

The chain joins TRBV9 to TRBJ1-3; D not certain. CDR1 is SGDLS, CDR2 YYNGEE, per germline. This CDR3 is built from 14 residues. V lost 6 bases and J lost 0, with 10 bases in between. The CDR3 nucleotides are TGTGCCAGCACGGGCGGGCCCTCTGGAAACACCATATATTTT. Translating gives CASTGGPSGNTIYF. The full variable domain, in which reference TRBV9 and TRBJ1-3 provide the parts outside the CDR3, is DSGVTQTPKHLITATGQRVTLRCSPRSGDLSVYWYQQSLDQGLQFLIQYYNGEERAKGNILERFSAQQFPDLHSELNLSSLELGDSALYFCASTGGPSGNTIYFGEGSWLTVV.

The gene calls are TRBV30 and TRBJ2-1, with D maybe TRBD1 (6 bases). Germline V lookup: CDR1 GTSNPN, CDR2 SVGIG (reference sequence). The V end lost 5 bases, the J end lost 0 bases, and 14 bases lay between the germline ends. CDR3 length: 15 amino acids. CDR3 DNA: TGTGCCTGGCTCTCAGAGGGGGTCTCCTACAATGAGCAGTTCTTC. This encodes CAWLSEGVSYNEQFF.

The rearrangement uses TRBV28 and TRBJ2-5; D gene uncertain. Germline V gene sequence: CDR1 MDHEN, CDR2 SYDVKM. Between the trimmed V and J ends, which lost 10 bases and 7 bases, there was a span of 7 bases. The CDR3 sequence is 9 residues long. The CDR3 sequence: CATTGTQYF. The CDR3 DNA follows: TGTGCCACCACCGGGACCCAGTACTTC.

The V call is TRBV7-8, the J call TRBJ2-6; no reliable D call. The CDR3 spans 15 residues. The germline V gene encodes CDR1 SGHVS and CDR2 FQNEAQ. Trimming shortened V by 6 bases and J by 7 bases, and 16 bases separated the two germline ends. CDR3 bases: TGTGCCAGCAGGCCCGGCGGTCTCTTTGCCAACGTCCTGACTTTC. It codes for CASRPGGLFANVLTF. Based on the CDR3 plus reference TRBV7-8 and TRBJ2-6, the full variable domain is GAGVSQSPRYKVAKRGQDVALRCDPISGHVSLFWYQQALGQGPEFLTYFQNEAQLDKSGLPSDRFFAERPEGSVSTLKIQRTQQEDSAVYLCASRPGGLFANVLTFGAGSRLTVL.

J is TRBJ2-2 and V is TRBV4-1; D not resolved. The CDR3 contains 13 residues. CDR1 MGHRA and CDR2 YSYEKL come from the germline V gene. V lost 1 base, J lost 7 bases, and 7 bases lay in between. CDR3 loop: CASSQAGLGELFF. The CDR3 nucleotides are TGCGCCAGCAGCCAAGCGGGTCTCGGGGAGCTGTTTTTT.

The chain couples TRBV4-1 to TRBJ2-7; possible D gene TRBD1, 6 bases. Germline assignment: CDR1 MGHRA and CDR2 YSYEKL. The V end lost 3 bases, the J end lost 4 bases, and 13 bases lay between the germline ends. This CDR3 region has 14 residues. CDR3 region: CASSQKGDGYEQYF. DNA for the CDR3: TGCGCCAGCAGCCAGAAGGGGGATGGTTACGAGCAGTACTTC.

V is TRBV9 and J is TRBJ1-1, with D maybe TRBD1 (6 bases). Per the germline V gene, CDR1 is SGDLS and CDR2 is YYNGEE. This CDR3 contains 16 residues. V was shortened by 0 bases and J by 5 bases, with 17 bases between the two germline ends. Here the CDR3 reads CASSVEARGIGTEAFF. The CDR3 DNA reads TGTGCCAGCAGCGTAGAGGCCAGGGGAATTGGTACTGAAGCTTTCTTT.